A single sample is the source of the 22 T cell receptor beta chains below, sequenced in a study of shared clonotypes between healthy human individuals. Clones were read by immunoSEQ multiplex PCR, and TCRdb kept only the in-frame ones, dropping some. Found here are a few million clones, just over 90% of them singletons; the top ten hold roughly 0.13%. Sequenced material: naive CD4+ T cells sorted from blood. Subset described: CD45RA+ positively selected. These receptors were taken from a man younger than 30 in good health.

The chain recombines TRBV30 with TRBJ2-7; D is uncertain. V was cut by 4 bases and J by 1 base, with 14 bases left in between. Per the germline V gene, CDR1 is GTSNPN and CDR2 is SVGIG (reference sequence). The CDR3 loop spans 14 amino acids. The CDR3 is CAWNLHSISYEQYF. CDR3 nucleotide sequence: TGTGCCTGGAATCTGCACTCAATATCCTACGAGCAGTACTTC. Filled out from reference TRBV30 and TRBJ2-7, the complete variable domain reads SQTIHQWPATLVQPVGSPLSLECTVEGTSNPNLYWYRQAAGRGLQLLFYSVGIGQISSEVPQNLSASRPQDRQFILSSKKLLLSDSGFYLCAWNLHSISYEQYFGPGTRLTVT.

This chain connects TRBV15 to TRBJ2-7; D is perhaps TRBD2 (5 bases). Trimming cost V 1 base and J 7 bases, with 17 bases left between them. Germline CDR1 and CDR2: LNHNV and YYDKDF (reference sequence). This CDR3 region has 15 residues. The chain's CDR3 is CATSRGTGGQKEQYF. The CDR3 DNA reads TGTGCCACCAGCAGAGGTACGGGCGGGCAAAAGGAGCAGTACTTC.

The J gene is TRBJ2-7, the V gene TRBV7-2; possible D gene TRBD2, 6 bases. Germline CDR1 and CDR2: SGHTA and FQGNSA. Between the trimmed V and J ends, which lost 1 base and 5 bases, there was a span of 12 bases. The CDR3 loop spans 14 amino acids. The CDR3 loop reads CASSLGGREDEQYF. CDR3 DNA sequence: TGTGCCAGCAGCTTAGGGGGCAGGGAGGACGAGCAGTACTTC.

The V gene is TRBV7-2, the J gene TRBJ2-5; 10 nucleotides match TRBD2. The V gene end was trimmed by 1 base and the J gene end by 3 bases; junction bases not matched to a gene: 11. Germline V lookup: CDR1 SGHTA, CDR2 FQGNSA. The CDR3 is 18 amino acids. CDR3 in amino acids: CASSLVSLAGAQKETQYF. CDR3 nucleotides: TGTGCCAGCAGCTTAGTTTCTCTAGCGGGAGCCCAAAAAGAGACCCAGTACTTC.

This chain joins TRBV11-3 and TRBJ2-1; 11 bases are shared with TRBD2. CDR3 size: 19 residues. V lost 5 bases to trimming and J lost 11 bases; unmatched junction nucleotides: 23. From germline, CDR1 is SGHNT and CDR2 YENEEA. The CDR3 nucleotides read TGTGCCAGCAGCATCTACGTCCCGCGAGTAGCGGGGGGGCATAAGAAGCAGTTCTTC. Encoded protein: CASSIYVPRVAGGHKKQFF.

The chain recombines TRBV6-1 with TRBJ2-1, with TRBD1 matching 8 bases. V shed 11 bases and J 10 bases; nucleotides not matched to a gene: 16. Germline CDR1 is MNHNS and CDR2 is SASEGT. This CDR3 comprises 14 residues. CDR3: CAGAADRVLGEQFF. The CDR3 DNA reads TGTGCCGGGGCGGCGGACAGGGTTTTAGGCGAGCAGTTCTTC.

The rearrangement links TRBV30 to TRBJ1-2; D remains unclear. Germline loops: CDR1 GTSNPN, CDR2 SVGIG (reference sequence). Trimming took 1 base from V and 8 from J, leaving 11 bases between them. The CDR3 has 12 residues. CDR3 sequence (DNA): TGTGCCTGGAGTGCTTCCGGTAACGGCTACACCTTC. Translation gives CAWSASGNGYTF.

The chain carries TRBV5-4 and TRBJ2-3; D is possibly TRBD1 or TRBD2 (6 bases each). With 3 bases removed from V and 3 bases from J, the gap between germline ends came to 14 bases. This CDR3 comprises 15 residues. Per germline, CDR1 SGHNT and CDR2 YYREEE (reference sequence). The CDR3 loop is CASSSTGADTDTQYF. In DNA form, the CDR3 reads TGTGCCAGCAGCTCGACGGGGGCAGATACAGATACGCAGTATTTT. The whole variable domain, filled in from reference TRBV5-4 and TRBJ2-3, reads ETGVTQSPTHLIKTRGQQVTLRCSSQSGHNTVSWYQQALGQGPQFIFQYYREEENGRGNFPPRFSGLQFPNYSSELNVNALELDDSALYLCASSSTGADTDTQYFGPGTRLTVL.

The chain recombines TRBV19 with TRBJ1-1; 8 bases map to TRBD1. The V gene end was trimmed by 8 bases and the J gene end by 7 bases; junction bases not matched to a gene: 12. CDR3 length: 14 residues. Germline CDR1 is LNHDA and CDR2 is SQIVND (reference sequence). The DNA of the CDR3 is TGTGCCAGTGGCGACAGGGGCAGGTGGGTTGAAGCTTTCTTT. This sequence encodes CASGDRGRWVEAFF.

Note on this clone: Distinct nucleotide sequences in the sample also encode this CDR3. The V gene is TRBV6-5, the J gene TRBJ2-7, with D perhaps matching TRBD2 (6 bases). The length of the CDR3 is 13 residues. The germline CDR1 and CDR2 sequences are MNHEY and SVGAGI. Trimming took off 6 bases at V and 1 base at J, with 10 bases between the two ends. The CDR3 sequence is CASRGTASYEQYF. Here the CDR3 DNA reads TGTGCCAGCAGGGGGACTGCTTCCTACGAGCAGTACTTC.

The chain combines TRBV19 with TRBJ1-3; TRBD1 aligns across 8 bases. V was clipped by 5 bases and J by 6 bases; unmatched bases: 6. From germline, CDR1 is LNHDA and CDR2 SQIVND (reference sequence). The CDR3 runs to 14 residues. CDR3 nucleotide sequence: TGTGCCAGTAGTTCGACAGGGGAAAAAAACACCATATATTTT. Residues: CASSSTGEKNTIYF. Full variable domain (remainder filled in from reference TRBV19 and TRBJ1-3): DGGITQSPKYLFRKEGQNVTLSCEQNLNHDAMYWYRQDPGQGLRLIYYSQIVNDFQKGDIAEGYSVSREKKESFPLTVTSAQKNPTAFYLCASSSTGEKNTIYFGEGSWLTVV.

This chain links TRBV10-3 with TRBJ2-7; 7 bases line up with TRBD1. The CDR3 is 13 residues long. V lost 4 bases, J lost 6 bases, and 6 bases stayed unmatched. Germline loops: CDR1 ENHRY, CDR2 SYGVKD. The CDR3 sequence: CAISGDRESEQYF. CDR3 nucleotide sequence: TGTGCCATCAGTGGTGACAGGGAAAGCGAGCAGTACTTC.

Turning to this clone: The same CDR3 arises from other DNA sequences in this sample as well. The chain combines TRBV28 with TRBJ1-1; D ambiguous. Germline V gives CDR1 MDHEN, CDR2 SYDVKM. The germline V and J ends were trimmed by 2 bases and 1 base, with 8 bases remaining between them. The CDR3 contains 14 residues. The CDR3 coding sequence is TGTGCCAGCAGTTTAACCGGCAGGAACACTGAAGCTTTCTTT. It translates to CASSLTGRNTEAFF.

This chain links TRBV10-3 with TRBJ2-3, with D hard to call. Germline V gene sequence: CDR1 ENHRY, CDR2 SYGVKD. The CDR3 spans 12 residues. The V end lost 11 bases, the J end lost 0 bases, and 9 bases lay between the germline ends. CDR3 coding DNA: TGTGCCTGTGGCCACAGCACAGATACGCAGTATTTT. Translation: CACGHSTDTQYF.

This chain connects TRBV6-5 to TRBJ2-2; D is perhaps TRBD1 (6 bases). Germline assignment: CDR1 MNHEY and CDR2 SVGAGI. This CDR3 is 14 amino acids long. V was shortened by 6 bases and J by 6 bases, with 14 bases between the two germline ends. Here the CDR3 DNA reads TGTGCCAGCAGCCGCACAGGGTCCTCCGGGGAGCTGTTTTTT. Translated: CASSRTGSSGELFF.

The chain is built from TRBV5-6 and TRBJ2-3; D remains ambiguous. This CDR3 is built from 13 residues. The germline V and J ends were trimmed by 4 bases and 6 bases, with 12 bases remaining between them. Germline V lookup: CDR1 SGHDT, CDR2 YYEEEE. CDR3 in amino acids: CASSLVPGDTQYF. As DNA, the CDR3 is TGTGCCAGCAGCCTGGTGCCTGGGGATACGCAGTATTTT.

The gene calls are TRBV7-2 and TRBJ2-2; TRBD1 matches at 7 bases. The CDR3 is made up of 17 amino acids. Germline V CDR1 and CDR2: SGHTA, FQGNSA. The V and J ends lost 3 bases and 1 base, in that order; junction bases with no gene match: 8. The CDR3 DNA sequence: TGTGCCAGCAGCTTCAACCCCGGGACAGTGAACACCGGGGAGCTGTTTTTT. It translates to CASSFNPGTVNTGELFF.

This sequence joins TRBV7-2 and TRBJ1-5; D is unclear. Trimming stripped 0 bases from V and 5 bases from J, with 2 bases between. The CDR3 loop spans 12 amino acids. In germline, CDR1 is SGHTA, CDR2 FQGNSA. CDR3 coding DNA: TGTGCCAGCAGCTTAGCACATCAGCCCCAGCATTTT. Translated: CASSLAHQPQHF.

Notes on this clone: Other DNA sequences within the sample encode an identical CDR3. The chain links TRBV2 to TRBJ2-5, with no clear D. V lost 6 bases and J lost 2, with 10 bases in between. The CDR3 covers 13 residues. Germline-derived CDR1 and CDR2 are SNHLY and FYNNEI. The CDR3 here is CASSRGQQETQYF. The CDR3 DNA reads TGTGCCAGCAGCCGAGGTCAGCAAGAGACCCAGTACTTC.

The J gene is TRBJ1-4, the V gene TRBV30; D might be TRBD1 (5 bases). The germline V gene has CDR1 GTSNPN and CDR2 SVGIG (reference sequence). V was trimmed by 4 bases and J by 5 bases, leaving 17 bases between them. The CDR3 is 15 residues long. The CDR3 protein is CAWTPLPGRNEKLFF. CDR3 coding DNA: TGTGCCTGGACCCCCCTGCCAGGGCGGAATGAAAAACTGTTTTTT.

This rearrangement joins TRBV7-9 to TRBJ2-5; 7 bases map to TRBD1. Looked up from germline, CDR1 is SEHNR and CDR2 is FQNEAQ (reference sequence). With 3 bases clipped from V and 5 bases from J, the junction kept 9 bases outside the gene matches. CDR3 length: 15 amino acids. CDR3 protein: CASSLGQWEGETQYF. The CDR3 DNA reads as TGTGCCAGCAGCTTGGGACAGTGGGAAGGGGAGACCCAGTACTTC.

This clone was counted only a few times. This sequence joins TRBV19 and TRBJ1-6; a possible D gene is TRBD1 (5 bases). V was shortened by 5 bases and J by 5 bases, with 13 bases between the two germline ends. Germline V lookup: CDR1 LNHDA, CDR2 SQIVND (reference sequence). The length of the CDR3 is 15 residues. CDR3 in amino acids: CASSPTGGNNSPLHF. The CDR3 nucleotides read TGTGCCAGTAGTCCAACAGGAGGAAATAATTCACCCCTCCACTTT.